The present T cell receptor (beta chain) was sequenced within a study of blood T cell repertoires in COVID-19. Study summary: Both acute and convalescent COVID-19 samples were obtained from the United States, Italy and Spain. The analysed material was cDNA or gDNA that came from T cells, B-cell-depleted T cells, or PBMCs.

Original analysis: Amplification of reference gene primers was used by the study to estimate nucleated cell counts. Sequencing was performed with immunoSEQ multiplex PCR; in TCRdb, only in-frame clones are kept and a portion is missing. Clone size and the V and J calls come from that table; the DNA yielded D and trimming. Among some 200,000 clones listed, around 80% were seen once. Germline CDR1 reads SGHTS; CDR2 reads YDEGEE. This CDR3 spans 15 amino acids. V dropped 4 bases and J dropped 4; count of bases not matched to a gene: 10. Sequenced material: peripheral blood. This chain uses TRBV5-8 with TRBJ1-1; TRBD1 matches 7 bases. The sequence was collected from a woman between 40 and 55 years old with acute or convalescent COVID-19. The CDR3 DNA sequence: TGTGCCAGCAGCCGTGGGGACAGCTCTTTCACTGAAGCTTTCTTT. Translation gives CASSRGDSSFTEAFF.